The 5 T cell receptor beta chains in this list originate from one sample, sequenced in a study of regulatory T cells in long-lasting Graves disease. Sample time point: persistent/refractory GD, antithyroid drugs over 5 years with positive TRAb. RNA extracted from PBMCs served as the sequencing template. The authors built TCR beta libraries using iRepertoire HTBI primers and Arm-PCR of CDR3 regions. MiXCR was run by TCRdb on the multiplex PCR reads, yielding one entry per CDR3 protein. The table lists more than 300,000 distinct CDR3 sequences, around a fifth of them singletons, with 25% to 30% in the top ten. Sample: peripheral blood mononuclear cells (PBMCs), taken when the disease was refractory, from a patient treated with antithyroid drugs. The receptor source for this set is a female donor with Graves disease.

The CDR3, as DNA: TGTGCCAGCAGCGAGGGGGGGCTAGGTGAGACCCAGTACTTC. Amino acid sequence: CASSEGGLGETQYF. The chain recombines TRBV9 with TRBJ2-5; D perhaps matches TRBD2 (7 bases). This CDR3 spans 14 amino acids. Trimming removed 3 bases from V and 5 bases from J, with 14 bases in between. Germline CDR1 SGDLS, CDR2 YYNGEE.

The rearrangement links TRBV25-1 to TRBJ1-5; D is undetermined. The germline V gene encodes CDR1 MGHDK and CDR2 SYGVNS. V gave up 7 bases and J gave up 6 bases, with 7 bases separating them. This CDR3 is built from 11 residues. The CDR3, as DNA: TGTGCCAGCACCGTCTTTCAGCCCCAGCATTTT. Translating it yields CASTVFQPQHF.

The V and J genes are TRBV20-1 and TRBJ2-2; D call uncertain. Trimming shortened V by 0 bases and J by 2 bases, and 10 bases separated the two germline ends. CDR3 length: 15 amino acids. Per germline, CDR1 DFQATT and CDR2 SNEGSKA (reference sequence). The CDR3: CSARDQDQNTGELFF. In DNA, the CDR3 is TGCAGTGCTAGAGATCAGGACCAAAACACCGGGGAGCTGTTTTTT.

The chain recombines TRBV20-1 with TRBJ2-4, with TRBD2 as a possible D gene (5 bases). This CDR3 comprises 14 residues. Per the germline V gene, CDR1 is DFQATT and CDR2 is SNEGSKA (reference sequence). V was pared by 4 bases and J by 0 bases, with 10 bases between. As DNA, the CDR3 is TGCAGTGCTACACTACTAGTAGCCAAAAACATTCAGTACTTC. Protein: CSATLLVAKNIQYF.

This clonotype came up many times. V usage is TRBV18 and J usage is TRBJ1-4; 8 bases are shared with TRBD1. CDR3 size: 16 residues. Germline CDR1 and CDR2: KGHSH and LQKENI. Losses at the gene ends were 0 bases for V and 5 bases for J; bases not matched to a gene: 5. DNA of the CDR3: TGTGCCAGCTCACCACCGCGGACAGGGTTGAATGAAAAACTGTTTTTT. Its protein product is CASSPPRTGLNEKLFF.